This T cell receptor beta chain was identified during a study of OX40 agonist ivuxolimab in advanced cancers. Whole-study context: Earlier treatment with anti-PD-1, anti-PD-L1 or anti-CTLA-4 was permitted, and about 40% had received some.

As concerns this clone: Antigen unknown.

TCRdb's copy holds only in-frame clones and misses some; the assay was immunoSEQ multiplex PCR. The sample yields over 55,000 clones, 94% seen once. The CDR3 totals 14 residues. The ends were cut back, 4 bases at V and 0 bases at J, with 10 bases in the middle. Germline V CDR1 and CDR2: MNHEY, SMNVEV (reference sequence). Whole-study findings and limits: Clonal expansion from baseline to week 6 occurred in both CD4+ and CD8+ T cells.

Blood draws occurred at baseline, cycle 4 day 1, and cycle 7 day 1. The rearrangement links TRBV27 to TRBJ2-7; D is possibly TRBD1 or TRBD2 (5 bases each). Sequences were derived from CD4+ or CD8+ T cells sorted from blood, sampled in a trial of the OX40 agonist ivuxolimab. The TCR originated in an adult with an advanced solid tumor such as melanoma, head and neck, liver or kidney cancer. CDR3 protein: CASSYQGRSYEQYF. CDR3 in DNA: TGTGCCAGCAGTTATCAGGGACGCTCCTACGAGCAGTACTTC.